This T cell receptor beta chain stems from a study of shared clonotypes between healthy human individuals. Terminally differentiated effector memory CD45RA+ cells were excluded by CCR7 positive selection of CD45RO-negative cells. The protocol was immunoSEQ multiplex PCR, while the TCRdb copy is restricted to in-frame clones and leaves out a portion. The profile shows around 2,000,000 clones, 85% to 95% of them singletons. Germline CDR1 is MDHEN and CDR2 is SYDVKM. The CDR3 is 16 amino acids. This clone is a singleton in its sample. Germline and junction disagree at one end, which may indicate a read error. This same CDR3 is encoded by further DNA sequences in the sample.

V gene TRBV28 combines with J gene TRBJ1-4, with 10 bases identical to TRBD1. The source is a man younger than 30 in good health. Some clones in this sample may be carry-over from other donors' samples. Sequencing was done on a sample of naive CD8+ T cells from PBMCs. CDR3 sequence: CASSPRTGQGDEKLFF. In DNA, the CDR3 is TGTGCCAGCAGTCCCCGGACCGGACAGGGGGATGAGAAACTGTTTTTT.